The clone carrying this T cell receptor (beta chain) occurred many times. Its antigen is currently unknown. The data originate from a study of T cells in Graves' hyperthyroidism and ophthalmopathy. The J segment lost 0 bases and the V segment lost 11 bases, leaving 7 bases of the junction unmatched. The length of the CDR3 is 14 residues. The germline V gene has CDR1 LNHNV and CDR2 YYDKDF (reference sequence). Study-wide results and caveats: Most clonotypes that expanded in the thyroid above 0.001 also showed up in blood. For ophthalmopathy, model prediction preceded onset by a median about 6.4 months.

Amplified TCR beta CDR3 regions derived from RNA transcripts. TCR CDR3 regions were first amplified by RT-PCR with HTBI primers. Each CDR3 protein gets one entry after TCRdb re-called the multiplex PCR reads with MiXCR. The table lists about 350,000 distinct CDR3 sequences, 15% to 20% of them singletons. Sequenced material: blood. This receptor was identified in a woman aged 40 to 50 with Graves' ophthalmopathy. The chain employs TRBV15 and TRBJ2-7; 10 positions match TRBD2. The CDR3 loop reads CASSAGGSSYEQYF. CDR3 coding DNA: TGTGCCTCCTCAGCGGGAGGGAGCTCCTACGAGCAGTACTTC. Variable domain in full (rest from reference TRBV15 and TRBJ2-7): DAMVIQNPRYQVTQFGKPVTLSCSQTLNHNVMYWYQQKSSQAPKLLFHYYDKDFNNEADTPDNFQSRRPNTSFCFLDIRSPGLGDTAMYLCASSAGGSSYEQYFGPGTRLTVT.